What follows is one T cell receptor beta chain and its context. What it recognizes is unknown. CDR1 is SGHAT, CDR2 FQDESV, per germline (reference sequence). The germline V and J ends were trimmed by 5 bases and 1 base, with 11 bases remaining between them. There are 14 residues in the CDR3. This sample was taken from a study of T cells in tumors after PD-1 blockade. Whole-study results and caveats: Some novel exhausted tumor clones appeared in pre-treatment blood, suggesting peripheral recruitment.

Genomic DNA template from tumor biopsies or peripheral blood, about 600 ng to 6,004 ng input. Method: immunoSEQ multiplex PCR; TCRdb's copy keeps in-frame clones and lacks some. The sample includes approximately 48,000 clones, roughly 80% of them seen just once. The genes are TRBV11-1 and TRBJ1-1; no firm D call. The TCR sequence derives from a human donor with basal cell carcinoma. The sequences come from PBMCs, collected before anti-PD-1 treatment. DNA of the CDR3: TGTGCCAGCAGCCGCGAAGGTGGGAACACTGAAGCTTTCTTT. Amino acid sequence: CASSREGGNTEAFF.